A single sample gave rise to the 11 T cell receptor beta chains below, sequenced in a study of early T cells in non-severe SARS-CoV-2 infection. TCRdb reprocessed the 5' RACE reads with MiXCR, giving one entry per CDR3 protein. The table shows around 61,000 distinct CDR3 sequences, with 10% to 11% occurring only once. The source material was whole blood. These receptors all come from an adult who was a healthcare worker with PCR-confirmed SARS-CoV-2 infection or an uninfected control (not recorded which).

V gene TRBV10-3 combines with J gene TRBJ1-6, with no clear D. The CDR3 is made up of 13 amino acids. V was shortened by 0 bases and J by 14 bases, with 11 bases between the two germline ends. Germline CDR1 is ENHRY and CDR2 is SYGVKD. The CDR3 region is CAISESGDWALHF. Here the CDR3 DNA reads TGTGCCATCAGTGAGTCAGGTGATTGGGCCCTCCACTTT.

The chain uses TRBV20-1 and TRBJ2-7; TRBD1 agrees at 7 bases. The germline V gene has CDR1 DFQATT and CDR2 SNEGSKA (reference sequence). This CDR3 is built from 16 residues. The V segment lost 6 bases and the J segment 0 bases; nucleotides outside the gene matches: 14. CDR3 amino acids: CSAPNFRQGTSYEQYF. In nucleotides, the CDR3 is TGCAGTGCCCCAAACTTTAGACAGGGAACCTCCTACGAGCAGTACTTC.

This clonotype was picked up a small number of times. The rearrangement uses TRBV27 and TRBJ2-2; 8 bases are shared with TRBD2. The V and J ends lost 5 bases and 4 bases, in that order; junction bases with no gene match: 9. This CDR3 comprises 16 residues. The germline V gene has CDR1 MNHEY and CDR2 SMNVEV (reference sequence). In nucleotides, the CDR3 is TGTGCCAGCAGTCGGGCGGGGGGCCAGAGCACCGGGGAGCTGTTTTTT. Its translation: CASSRAGGQSTGELFF.

This clonotype was counted only a few times. This sequence joins TRBV28 and TRBJ2-3; D unresolved. The CDR3 consists of 13 residues. Trimming removed 9 bases at V and 5 bases at J, with 15 bases between. Germline-derived CDR1 and CDR2 are MDHEN and SYDVKM. The CDR3 reads CASSGPPLDTQYF. CDR3 in DNA: TGTGCCAGTTCCGGGCCTCCCCTAGATACGCAGTATTTT.

In nucleotides, the CDR3 is TGTGCCAGCAGCACCCAGGGAGGTGCCTATGGCTACACCTTC. Residues: CASSTQGGAYGYTF. The chain is built from TRBV7-2 and TRBJ1-2, with a weak D call TRBD1 (5 bases). Germline CDR1 reads SGHTA; CDR2 reads FQGNSA. V shed 5 bases and J shed 4 bases, with 14 bases lying between them. The CDR3 spans 14 residues.

Ten or more counts support this clonotype. The genes are TRBV7-2 and TRBJ1-1; D is possibly TRBD1 (5 bases). CDR1 SGHTA and CDR2 FQGNSA come from the germline V gene. V gave up 0 bases and J gave up 6 bases, with 8 bases separating them. The CDR3 runs to 13 residues. For the CDR3, the DNA is TGTGCCAGCAGCTTAGCGCGGGGGTCTGAAGCTTTCTTT. It is translated as CASSLARGSEAFF.

The table lists this clonotype with a few counts. V is TRBV3-1 and J is TRBJ1-2, with D uncertain. V dropped 6 bases and J dropped 4 bases, with 12 bases sitting between them. From germline, CDR1 is LGHDT and CDR2 YNNKEL (reference sequence). This CDR3 has 13 amino acids. The CDR3 is CASSPVTAYGYTF. As DNA, the CDR3 is TGTGCCAGCAGTCCTGTGACCGCCTATGGCTACACCTTC.

This clonotype has ten or more counts. The CDR3 DNA reads TGTGCCAGCAGCCCGTTCCGAGGGGATCAGCCCCAGCATTTT. It yields the protein CASSPFRGDQPQHF. This rearrangement joins TRBV14 to TRBJ1-5, with a weak D call TRBD1 (5 bases). The CDR3 is 14 residues long. Germline V gene sequence: CDR1 SGHDN, CDR2 FVKESK. Trimming cost V 4 bases and J 5 bases, with 12 bases left between them.

The chain employs TRBV5-1 and TRBJ1-2; D is unclear. The CDR3 has 12 amino acids. The germline V gene has CDR1 SGHRS and CDR2 YFSETQ. Trimming removed 0 bases at V and 8 bases at J, with 8 bases between. In DNA form, the CDR3 reads TGCGCCAGCAGCTTGGATGGATGGGGCTACACCTTC. Protein: CASSLDGWGYTF.

This clonotype was detected only a few times. The chain recombines TRBV29-1 with TRBJ1-1; tentative D call: TRBD1 (5 bases). V was pared by 7 bases and J by 4 bases, with 13 bases between. Germline CDR1 reads SQVTM; CDR2 reads ANQGSEA. There are 12 residues in the CDR3. The CDR3 sequence: CSGRGDVTEAFF. Here the CDR3 DNA reads TGCAGCGGGAGAGGGGATGTCACTGAAGCTTTCTTT.

This clonotype came up many times. This chain connects TRBV10-3 to TRBJ2-3, with D unclear. This CDR3 region has 16 residues. Trimming cost V 4 bases and J 5 bases, with 19 bases left between them. Germline CDR1 ENHRY, CDR2 SYGVKD. CDR3 loop: CAISGFGRTRGDTQYF. The CDR3 DNA reads TGTGCCATCAGTGGGTTTGGCAGGACCCGCGGAGATACGCAGTATTTT.